This entry is about one T cell receptor beta chain. The antigen is not known. The data were obtained in a study of T-cell reconstitution after alpha-beta-depleted transplantation in children. General study results and limits: Reportedly, alpha-beta T cells present about two months post-transplant originated from several hundred expanded clones of graft origin. Newly produced T cells mostly accounted for T-cell counts and diversity one year post-transplant.

Germline V gene data show CDR1 as SGHRS and CDR2 as YFSETQ. Between the trimmed V and J ends, which lost 2 bases and 2 bases, there was a span of 13 bases. CDR3 length: 15 amino acids. The authors prepared the TCRbeta library with unique molecular identifiers. TCRdb fed the PCR reads into MiXCR, producing one record per CDR3 protein. The sample holds about 980,000 distinct CDR3 sequences, 25% to 30% seen once. The sequences come from PBMCs, mostly from graft donor cells, collected 360 days after TCRalphabeta/CD19-depleted stem cell transplant. This chain uses TRBV5-1 with TRBJ1-1; D might be TRBD1 (5 bases). This receptor was identified in a boy under three years old who had a stem cell transplant for SCID, so the T cells may come from the graft donor. The CDR3 protein is CASSFFGHSNTEAFF. The CDR3 DNA reads as TGCGCCAGCAGCTTTTTTGGACACAGCAACACTGAAGCTTTCTTT.